This TCR beta chain is drawn from a study of T-cell reconstitution after alpha-beta-depleted transplantation in children. Points from the study as a whole: The main origin of T-cell counts and diversity one year after transplant was newly produced T cells. Reports say that about two months after transplant, the alpha-beta T cells came out of several hundred graft clones that had expanded.

Concerning this clonotype itself: Its antigen is unknown.

Preparing the TCRbeta library involved the use of unique molecular identifiers. TCRdb recomputed calls from the PCR reads with MiXCR, one row per CDR3 protein. The sample lists around 450,000 distinct CDR3 sequences, around 15% occurring once. This receptor was obtained from a boy in the first two years of life who had a stem cell transplant for Wiskott-Aldrich syndrome, so the T cells may come from the graft donor. This sample comprised PBMCs, mostly from graft donor cells, obtained 360 days after TCRalphabeta/CD19-depleted stem cell transplant.

The CDR3 reads CASRTGGDSPLHF. The DNA for the CDR3 is TGTGCCAGCAGAACCGGGGGGGATTCACCCCTCCACTTT. The chain recombines TRBV12-3 or TRBV12-4 with TRBJ1-6; D is perhaps TRBD1 (5 bases). V lost 6 bases, J lost 8 bases, and 11 bases lay in between. The CDR3 runs 13 residues.